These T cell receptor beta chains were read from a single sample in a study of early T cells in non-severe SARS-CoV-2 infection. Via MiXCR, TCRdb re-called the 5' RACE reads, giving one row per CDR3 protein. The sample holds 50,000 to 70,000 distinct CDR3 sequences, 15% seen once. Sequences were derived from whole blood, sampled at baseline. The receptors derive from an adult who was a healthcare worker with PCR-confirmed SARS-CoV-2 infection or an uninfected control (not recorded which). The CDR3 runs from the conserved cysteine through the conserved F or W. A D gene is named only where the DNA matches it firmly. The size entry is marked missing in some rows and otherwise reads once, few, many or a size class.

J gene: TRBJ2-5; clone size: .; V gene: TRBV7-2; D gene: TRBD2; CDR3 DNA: TGTGCCAGCAGCTCCGGGGGGGTAGAGACCCAGTACTTC; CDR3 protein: CASSSGGVETQYF
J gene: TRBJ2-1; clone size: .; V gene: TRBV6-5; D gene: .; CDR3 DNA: TGTGCCAGCAGCAAGAATACCTGGGGAAATGAGCAGTTCTTC; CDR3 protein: CASSKNTWGNEQFF
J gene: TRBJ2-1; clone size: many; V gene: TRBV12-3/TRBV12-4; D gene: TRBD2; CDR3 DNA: TGTGCCAGCAGTGCCAGACTAGCGGGAGCCTACAATGAGCAGTTCTTC; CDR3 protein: CASSARLAGAYNEQFF
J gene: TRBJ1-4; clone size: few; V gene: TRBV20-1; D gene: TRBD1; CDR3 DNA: TGCAGTGCTAGGAATTCCAGGGGGCCTAATGAAAAACTGTTTTTT; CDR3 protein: CSARNSRGPNEKLFF
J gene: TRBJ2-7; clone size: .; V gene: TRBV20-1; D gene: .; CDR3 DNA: TGCAGTGCTAGAGATTGGGGGCCTACCTACGAGCAGTACTTC; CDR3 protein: CSARDWGPTYEQYF
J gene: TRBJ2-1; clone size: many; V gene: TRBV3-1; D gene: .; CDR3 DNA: TGTGCCAGCAGCCGGTGGACAGCCTTCGGTGAGCAGTTCTTC; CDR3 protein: CASSRWTAFGEQFF
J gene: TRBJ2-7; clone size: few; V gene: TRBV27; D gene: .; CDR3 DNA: TGTGCCAGCAGGGGACGGCGCTCCTACGAGCAGTACTTC; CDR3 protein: CASRGRRSYEQYF
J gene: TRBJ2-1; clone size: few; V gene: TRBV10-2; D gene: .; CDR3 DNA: TGCGCCAGCAGTCGACAGATTAGCTTCGACAATGAGCAGTTCTTC; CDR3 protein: CASSRQISFDNEQFF
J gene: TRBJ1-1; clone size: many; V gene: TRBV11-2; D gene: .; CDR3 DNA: TGTGCCAGCAGCTTACGTGCCCAGGGGCCGCGCACTGAAGCTTTCTTT; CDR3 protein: CASSLRAQGPRTEAFF
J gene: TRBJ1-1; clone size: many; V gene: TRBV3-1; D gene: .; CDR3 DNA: TGTGCCAGCAGCCAAGGGCAGGCGAACACTGAAGCTTTCTTT; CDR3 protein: CASSQGQANTEAFF
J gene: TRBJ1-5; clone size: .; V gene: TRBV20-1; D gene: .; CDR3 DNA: TGCAGTGCCCAAGGACAGTACAATCAGCCCCAGCATTTT; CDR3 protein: CSAQGQYNQPQHF
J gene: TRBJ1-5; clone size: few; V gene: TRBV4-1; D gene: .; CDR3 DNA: TGCGCCAGCAGCCAAGTTGGGACTGACCTCGCTGTAACCCAGCATTTT; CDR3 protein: CASSQVGTDLAVTQHF
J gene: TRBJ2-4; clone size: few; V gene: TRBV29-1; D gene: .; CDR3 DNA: TGCAGCGTGTCCGGCGGAGAAAACATTCAGTACTTC; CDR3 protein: CSVSGGENIQYF
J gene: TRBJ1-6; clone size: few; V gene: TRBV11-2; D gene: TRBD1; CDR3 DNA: TGTGCCAGCAGCAACCGGGACAGCAATTCACCCCTCCACTTT; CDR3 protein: CASSNRDSNSPLHF
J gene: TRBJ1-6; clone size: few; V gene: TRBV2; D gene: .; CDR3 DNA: TGTGCCAGCACCAGAACAGGGATAGCATCACCCCTCCACTTT; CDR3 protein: CASTRTGIASPLHF
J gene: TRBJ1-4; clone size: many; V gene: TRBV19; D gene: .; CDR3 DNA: TGTGCCAGTAGCCCTCTCGGGGGGACTCATGAAAAACTGTTTTTT; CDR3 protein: CASSPLGGTHEKLFF
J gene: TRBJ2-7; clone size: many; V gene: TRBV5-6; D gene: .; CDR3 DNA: TGTGCCAGCAGCCCCGCAGACAGGAAGGCCTACGAGCAGTACTTC; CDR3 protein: CASSPADRKAYEQYF
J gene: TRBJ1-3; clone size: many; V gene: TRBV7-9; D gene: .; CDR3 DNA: TGTGCCAGCAGCCCAGAGCGGGGGCAAAGCTCTGGAAACACCATATATTTT; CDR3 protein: CASSPERGQSSGNTIYF
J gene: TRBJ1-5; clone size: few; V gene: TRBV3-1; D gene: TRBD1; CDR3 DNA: TGTGCCAGCAGCTACGGACAGGGTCTTAATCAGCCCCAGCATTTT; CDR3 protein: CASSYGQGLNQPQHF
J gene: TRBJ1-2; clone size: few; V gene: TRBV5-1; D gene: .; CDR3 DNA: TGCGCCAGCAGCTTGGATAGCTATGGCTACACCTTC; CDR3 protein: CASSLDSYGYTF
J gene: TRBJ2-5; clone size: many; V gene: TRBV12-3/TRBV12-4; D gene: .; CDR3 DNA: TGTGCCAGCAGTTTTTCTGGTTTCTTGGAGACCCAGTACTTC; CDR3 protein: CASSFSGFLETQYF
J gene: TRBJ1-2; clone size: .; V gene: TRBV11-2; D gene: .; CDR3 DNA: TGTGCCAGCAGCCCCGCCCCCAACTATGGCTACACCTTC; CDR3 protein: CASSPAPNYGYTF
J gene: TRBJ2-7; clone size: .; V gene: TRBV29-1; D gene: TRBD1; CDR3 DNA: TGCAGCGCACGCGGACAGGAGAGCTCCTACGAGCAGTACTTC; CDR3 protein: CSARGQESSYEQYF
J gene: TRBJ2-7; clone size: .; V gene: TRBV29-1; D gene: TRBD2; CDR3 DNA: TGCAGCGCTCAGACTAGCGGGAGGAGGTACGAGCAGTACTTC; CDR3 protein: CSAQTSGRRYEQYF
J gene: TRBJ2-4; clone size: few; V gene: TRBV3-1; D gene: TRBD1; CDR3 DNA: TGTGCCAGCAGCCAAGACGGACAGGAAAACATTCAGTACTTC; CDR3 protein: CASSQDGQENIQYF
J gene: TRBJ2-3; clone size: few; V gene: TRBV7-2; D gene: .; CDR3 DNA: TGTGCCAGCAGCTTATTTTCTGTTGGGACAGATACGCAGTATTTT; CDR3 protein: CASSLFSVGTDTQYF
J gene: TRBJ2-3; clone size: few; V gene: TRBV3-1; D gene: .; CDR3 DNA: TGTGCCAGCAGCCAGGTGCCTAACACAGATACGCAGTATTTT; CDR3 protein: CASSQVPNTDTQYF
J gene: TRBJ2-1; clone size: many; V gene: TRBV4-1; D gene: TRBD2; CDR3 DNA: TGCGCCAGCAGCCATAGGACTAGCGGGTATTACAATGAGCAGTTCTTC; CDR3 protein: CASSHRTSGYYNEQFF
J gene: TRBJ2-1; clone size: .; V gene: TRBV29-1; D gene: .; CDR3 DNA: TGCAGCGTTGAGGTCCGTGGGGGAGGTTACAATGAGCAGTTCTTC; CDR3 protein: CSVEVRGGGYNEQFF
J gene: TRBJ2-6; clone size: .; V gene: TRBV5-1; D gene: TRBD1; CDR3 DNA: TGCGCCAGCAGCAAGCGACAGGGAACTGGGGCCAACGCCCTGACTTTC; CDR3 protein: CASSKRQGTGANALTF
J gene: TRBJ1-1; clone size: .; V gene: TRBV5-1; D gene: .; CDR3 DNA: TGCGCCAGCAGCTTGGCCGCCGGTAACACTGAAGCTTTCTTT; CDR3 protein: CASSLAAGNTEAFF
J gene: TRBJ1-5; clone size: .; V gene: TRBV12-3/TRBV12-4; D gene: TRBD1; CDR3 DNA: TGTGCCAGTTCAACAGGGCAGGGGGACAATCAGCCCCAGCATTTT; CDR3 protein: CASSTGQGDNQPQHF
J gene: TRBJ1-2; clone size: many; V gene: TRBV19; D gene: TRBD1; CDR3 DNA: TGTGCCAGTAGTATACGGACAGGGGATGGCTACACCTTC; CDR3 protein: CASSIRTGDGYTF
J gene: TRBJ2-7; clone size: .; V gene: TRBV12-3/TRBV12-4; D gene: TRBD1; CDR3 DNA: TGTGCCAGCCACGGACAGGGGGCTGGCGAGCAGTACTTC; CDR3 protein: CASHGQGAGEQYF
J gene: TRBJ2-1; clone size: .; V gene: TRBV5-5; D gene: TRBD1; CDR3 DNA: TGTGCCAGCAGCAGCGCCAGGACAGGGGTACGGGTTGAGCAGTTCTTC; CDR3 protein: CASSSARTGVRVEQFF
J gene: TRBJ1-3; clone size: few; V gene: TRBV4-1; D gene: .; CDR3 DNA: TGCGCCAGCAGCCAAGAAGGAAACACCATATATTTT; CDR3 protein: CASSQEGNTIYF
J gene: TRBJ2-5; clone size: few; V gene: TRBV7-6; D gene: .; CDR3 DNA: TGTGCCAGCAGCTTAGCGCCGGGGTTCGCAGAGACCCAGTACTTC; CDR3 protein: CASSLAPGFAETQYF
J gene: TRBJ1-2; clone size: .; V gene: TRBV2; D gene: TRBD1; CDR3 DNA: TGTGCCAGCCCCCGACAGGGCTTTGATGGCTACACCTTC; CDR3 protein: CASPRQGFDGYTF
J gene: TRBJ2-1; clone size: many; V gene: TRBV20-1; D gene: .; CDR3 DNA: TGCAGTGCCATCCCGAGCTCCTACAATGAGCAGTTCTTC; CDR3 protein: CSAIPSSYNEQFF
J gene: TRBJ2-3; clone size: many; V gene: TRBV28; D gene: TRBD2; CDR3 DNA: TGTGCCAGCAGTCCCTGGGGGACTAGCGCCCAAGATACGCAGTATTTT; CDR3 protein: CASSPWGTSAQDTQYF
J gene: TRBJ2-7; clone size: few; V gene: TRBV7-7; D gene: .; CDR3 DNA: TGTGCCAGCGCCGCCGGGCCGGGAAACGAGCAGTACTTC; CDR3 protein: CASAAGPGNEQYF